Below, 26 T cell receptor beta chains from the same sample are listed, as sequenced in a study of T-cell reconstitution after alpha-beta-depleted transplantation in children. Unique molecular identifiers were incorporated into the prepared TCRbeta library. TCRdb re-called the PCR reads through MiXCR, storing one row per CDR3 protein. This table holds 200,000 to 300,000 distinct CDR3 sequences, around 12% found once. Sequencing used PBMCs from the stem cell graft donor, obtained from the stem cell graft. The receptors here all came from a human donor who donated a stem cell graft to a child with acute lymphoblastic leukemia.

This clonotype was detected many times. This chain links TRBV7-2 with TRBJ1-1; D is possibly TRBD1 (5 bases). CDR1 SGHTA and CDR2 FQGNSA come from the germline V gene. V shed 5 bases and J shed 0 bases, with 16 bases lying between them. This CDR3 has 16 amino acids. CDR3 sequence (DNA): TGTGCCAGCAGCGCCGGGACCCACGATCTGAACACTGAAGCTTTCTTT. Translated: CASSAGTHDLNTEAFF.

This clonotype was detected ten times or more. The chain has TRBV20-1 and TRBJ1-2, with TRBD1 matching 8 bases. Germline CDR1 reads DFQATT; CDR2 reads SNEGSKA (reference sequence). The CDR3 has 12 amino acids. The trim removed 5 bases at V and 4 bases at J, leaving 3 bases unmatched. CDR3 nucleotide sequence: TGCAGTGCTGTGACAGGGGCCTATGGCTACACCTTC. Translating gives CSAVTGAYGYTF.

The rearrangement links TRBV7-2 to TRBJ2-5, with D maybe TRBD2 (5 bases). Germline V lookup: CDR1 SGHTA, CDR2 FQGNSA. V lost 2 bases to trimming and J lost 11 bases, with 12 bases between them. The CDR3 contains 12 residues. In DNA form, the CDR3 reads TGTGCCAGCAGCTTATCGGGGAGCGGACAGTACTTC. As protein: CASSLSGSGQYF.

The CDR3 region is CASSSNTDSPLHF. In DNA, the CDR3 is TGTGCCAGTAGTTCAAATACGGATTCACCCCTCCACTTT. V is TRBV19 and J is TRBJ1-6; D gene unclear. CDR3 length: 13 residues. Germline V CDR1 and CDR2: LNHDA, SQIVND (reference sequence). Trimming stripped 5 bases from V and 8 bases from J, with 10 bases between.

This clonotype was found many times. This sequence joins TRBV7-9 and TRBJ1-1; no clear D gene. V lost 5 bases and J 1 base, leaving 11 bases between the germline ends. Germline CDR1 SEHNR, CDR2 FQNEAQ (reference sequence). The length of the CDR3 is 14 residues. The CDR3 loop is CASSLSTWNTEAFF. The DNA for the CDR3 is TGTGCCAGCAGCCTGTCGACCTGGAACACTGAAGCTTTCTTT.

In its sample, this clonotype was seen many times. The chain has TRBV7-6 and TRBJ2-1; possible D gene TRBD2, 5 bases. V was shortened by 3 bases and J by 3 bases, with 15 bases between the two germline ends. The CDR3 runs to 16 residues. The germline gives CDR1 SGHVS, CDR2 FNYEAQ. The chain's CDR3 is CASSLRETLNYNEQFF. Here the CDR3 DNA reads TGTGCCAGCAGCTTGAGGGAAACTCTTAACTACAATGAGCAGTTCTTC.

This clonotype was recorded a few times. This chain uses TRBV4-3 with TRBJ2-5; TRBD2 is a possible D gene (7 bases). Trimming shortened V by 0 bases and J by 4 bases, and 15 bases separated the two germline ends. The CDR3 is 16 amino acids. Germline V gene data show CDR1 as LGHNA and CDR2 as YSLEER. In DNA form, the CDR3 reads TGCGCCAGCAGCCAAGAGCCGTGGGGGGGGGCAGAGACCCAGTACTTC. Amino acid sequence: CASSQEPWGGAETQYF.

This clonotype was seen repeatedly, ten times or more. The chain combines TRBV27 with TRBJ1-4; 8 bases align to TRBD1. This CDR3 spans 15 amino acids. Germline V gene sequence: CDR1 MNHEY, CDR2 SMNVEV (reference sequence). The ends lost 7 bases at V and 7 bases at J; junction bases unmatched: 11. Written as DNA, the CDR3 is TGTGCCAGCACGGCTATCGACAGGGGCGGTGAAAAACTGTTTTTT. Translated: CASTAIDRGGEKLFF.

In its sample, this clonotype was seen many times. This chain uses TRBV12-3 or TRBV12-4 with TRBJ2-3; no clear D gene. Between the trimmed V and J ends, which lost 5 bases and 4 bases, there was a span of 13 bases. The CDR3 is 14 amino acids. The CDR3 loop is CASSPVVRSDTQYF. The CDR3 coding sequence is TGTGCCAGCAGTCCCGTCGTGCGCTCAGATACGCAGTATTTT.

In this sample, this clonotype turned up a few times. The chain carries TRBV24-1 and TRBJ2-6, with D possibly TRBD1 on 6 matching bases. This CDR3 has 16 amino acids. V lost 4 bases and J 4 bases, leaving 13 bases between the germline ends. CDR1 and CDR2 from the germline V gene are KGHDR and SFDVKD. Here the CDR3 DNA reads TGTGCCACCAGTGACCCAGGACAGTCCGGGGCCAACGTCCTGACTTTC. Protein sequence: CATSDPGQSGANVLTF.

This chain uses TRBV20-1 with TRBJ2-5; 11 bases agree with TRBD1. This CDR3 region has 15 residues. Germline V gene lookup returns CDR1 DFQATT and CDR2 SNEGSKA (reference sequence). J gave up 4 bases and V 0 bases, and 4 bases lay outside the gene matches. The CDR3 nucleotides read TGCAGTGCTAGAGACGGACAGGGGGCACGAGAGACCCAGTACTTC. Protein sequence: CSARDGQGARETQYF.

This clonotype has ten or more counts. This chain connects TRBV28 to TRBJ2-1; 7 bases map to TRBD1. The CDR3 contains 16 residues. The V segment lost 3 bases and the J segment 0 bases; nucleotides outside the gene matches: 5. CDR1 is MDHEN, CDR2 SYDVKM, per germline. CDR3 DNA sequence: TGTGCCAGCAGTTTCAGGGGGTCTAGCTCCTACAATGAGCAGTTCTTC. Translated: CASSFRGSSSYNEQFF.

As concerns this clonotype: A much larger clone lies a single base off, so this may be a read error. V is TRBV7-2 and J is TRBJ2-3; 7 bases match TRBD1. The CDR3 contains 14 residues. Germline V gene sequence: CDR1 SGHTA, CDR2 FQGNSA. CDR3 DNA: TGTGCCGGCAGCTCGCAGACAGGGCCAGATACGCAGTATTTT. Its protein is CAGSSQTGPDTQYF. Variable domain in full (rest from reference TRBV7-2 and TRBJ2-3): GAGVSQSPSNKVTEKGKDVELRCDPISGHTALYWYRQSLGQGLEFLIYFQGNSAPDKSGLPSDRFSAERTGGSVSTLTIQRTQQEDSAVYLCAGSSQTGPDTQYFGPGTRLTVL.

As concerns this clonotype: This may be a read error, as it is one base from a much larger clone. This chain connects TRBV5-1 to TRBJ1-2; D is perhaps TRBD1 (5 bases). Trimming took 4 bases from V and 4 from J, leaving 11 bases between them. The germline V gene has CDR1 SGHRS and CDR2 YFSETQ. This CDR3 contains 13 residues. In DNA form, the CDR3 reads TGCGCCAGCAGCGCAGGACACCCCTATGGCTACACCTTC. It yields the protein CASSAGHPYGYTF.

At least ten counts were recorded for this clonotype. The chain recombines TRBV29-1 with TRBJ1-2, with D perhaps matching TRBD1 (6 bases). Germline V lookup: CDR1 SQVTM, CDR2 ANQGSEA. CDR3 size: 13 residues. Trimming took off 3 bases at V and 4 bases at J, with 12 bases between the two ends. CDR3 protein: CSVDSGEGYGYTF. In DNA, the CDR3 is TGCAGCGTTGATTCAGGGGAAGGCTATGGCTACACCTTC.

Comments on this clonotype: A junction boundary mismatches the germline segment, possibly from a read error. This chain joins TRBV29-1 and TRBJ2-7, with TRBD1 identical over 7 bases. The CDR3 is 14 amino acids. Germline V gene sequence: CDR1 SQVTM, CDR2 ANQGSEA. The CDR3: CSVPYRDRPYDQYF. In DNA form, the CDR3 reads TGCAGCGTTCCTTACCGGGACAGACCCTACGATCAGTACTTC.

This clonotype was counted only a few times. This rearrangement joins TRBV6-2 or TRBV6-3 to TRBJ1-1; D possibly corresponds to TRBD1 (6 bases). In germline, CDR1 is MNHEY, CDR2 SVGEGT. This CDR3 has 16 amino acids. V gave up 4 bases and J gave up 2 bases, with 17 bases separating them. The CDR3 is CASSFEEEQGNTEAFF. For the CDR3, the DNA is TGTGCCAGCAGTTTTGAGGAGGAACAGGGTAACACTGAAGCTTTCTTT.

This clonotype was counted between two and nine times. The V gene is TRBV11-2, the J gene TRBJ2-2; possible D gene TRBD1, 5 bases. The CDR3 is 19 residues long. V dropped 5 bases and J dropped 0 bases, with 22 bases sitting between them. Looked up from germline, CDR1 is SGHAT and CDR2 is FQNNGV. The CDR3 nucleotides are TGTGCCAGCAGCCGTAGGAGCAGGGATCAGTATGCGAACACCGGGGAGCTGTTTTTT. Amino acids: CASSRRSRDQYANTGELFF.

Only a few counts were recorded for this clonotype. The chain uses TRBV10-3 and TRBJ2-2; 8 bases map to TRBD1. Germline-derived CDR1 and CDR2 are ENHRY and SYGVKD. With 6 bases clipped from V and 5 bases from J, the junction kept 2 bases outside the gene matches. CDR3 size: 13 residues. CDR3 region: CAISGDRTGELFF. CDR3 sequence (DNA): TGTGCCATCAGCGGGGACAGGACCGGGGAGCTGTTTTTT.

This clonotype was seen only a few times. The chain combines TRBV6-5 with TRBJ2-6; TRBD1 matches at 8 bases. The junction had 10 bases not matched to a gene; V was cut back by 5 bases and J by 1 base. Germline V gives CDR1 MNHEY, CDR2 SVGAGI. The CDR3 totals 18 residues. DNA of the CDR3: TGTGCCAGCAGTCACCCGGGACAGGTCGCGTCTGGGGCCAACGTCCTGACTTTC. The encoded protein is CASSHPGQVASGANVLTF.

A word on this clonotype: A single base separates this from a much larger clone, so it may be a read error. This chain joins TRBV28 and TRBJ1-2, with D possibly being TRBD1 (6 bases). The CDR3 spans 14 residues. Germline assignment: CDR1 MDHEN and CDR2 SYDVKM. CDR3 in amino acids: CATSLGRGAYGYTF. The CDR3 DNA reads TGTGCCACCAGTTTGGGACGGGGGGCCTATGGCTACACCTTC.

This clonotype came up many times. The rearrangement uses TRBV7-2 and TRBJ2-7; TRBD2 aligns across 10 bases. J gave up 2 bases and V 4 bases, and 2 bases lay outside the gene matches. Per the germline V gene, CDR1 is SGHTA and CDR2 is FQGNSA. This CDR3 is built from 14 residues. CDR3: CASSSGTSAYEQYF. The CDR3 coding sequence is TGTGCCAGCAGCTCTGGGACTAGCGCCTACGAGCAGTACTTC.

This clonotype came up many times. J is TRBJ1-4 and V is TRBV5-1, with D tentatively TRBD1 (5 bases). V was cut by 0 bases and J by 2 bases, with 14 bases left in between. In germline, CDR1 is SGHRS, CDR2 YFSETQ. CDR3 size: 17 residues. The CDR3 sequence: CASSLVGGGSTNEKLFF. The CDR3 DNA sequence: TGCGCCAGCAGCTTGGTAGGCGGGGGATCCACTAATGAAAAACTGTTTTTT.

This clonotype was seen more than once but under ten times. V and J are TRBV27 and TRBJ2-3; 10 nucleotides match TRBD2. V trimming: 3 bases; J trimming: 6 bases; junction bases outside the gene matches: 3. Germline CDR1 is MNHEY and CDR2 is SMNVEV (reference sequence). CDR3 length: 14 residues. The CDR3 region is CASSFQREGDTQYF. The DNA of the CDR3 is TGTGCCAGCAGTTTTCAGCGGGAGGGTGATACGCAGTATTTT.

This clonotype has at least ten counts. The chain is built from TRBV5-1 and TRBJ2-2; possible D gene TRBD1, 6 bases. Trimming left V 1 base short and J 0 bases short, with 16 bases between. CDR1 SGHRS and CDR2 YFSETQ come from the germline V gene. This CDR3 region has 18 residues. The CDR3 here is CASSLFGRGKANTGELFF. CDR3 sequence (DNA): TGCGCCAGCAGCTTGTTTGGCAGGGGAAAAGCGAACACCGGGGAGCTGTTTTTT. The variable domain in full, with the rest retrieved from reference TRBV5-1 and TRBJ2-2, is KAGVTQTPRYLIKTRGQQVTLSCSPISGHRSVSWYQQTPGQGLQFLFEYFSETQRNKGNFPGRFSGRQFSNSRSEMNVSTLELGDSALYLCASSLFGRGKANTGELFFGEGSRLTVL.

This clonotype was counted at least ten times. The CDR3, as DNA: TGCGCCAGCAGCTTGGCCGGGGTTCCCATGAACACTGAAGCTTTCTTT. It yields the protein CASSLAGVPMNTEAFF. This chain links TRBV5-1 with TRBJ1-1; D is unresolved. Trimming left V 0 bases short and J 0 bases short, with 12 bases between. From germline, CDR1 is SGHRS and CDR2 YFSETQ. The CDR3 length is 16 residues.